The next 28 T cell receptor beta chains were all read from a single sample in a study of tumor-infiltrating lymphocytes in primary liver carcinoma. Researchers drew blood RNA from unsorted whole blood and extracted germline DNA as well. Starting from around 0.45 ug of total RNA, TCR beta cDNA was produced with a primer in the constant region. Researchers made the TCR beta libraries by running three nested multiplex PCR rounds with slightly modified ARM-PCR. The opening two PCR rounds, 10 cycles each, paired TRBV1-TRBV30 forward primers with a C-beta reverse primer. TCRdb passed the multiplex PCR reads through MiXCR, listing each CDR3 protein once. The sample includes a few hundred thousand distinct CDR3 sequences, approximately 54% of them seen just once. The sample comprised peripheral blood. These receptors were obtained from a woman in her twenties or thirties with primary liver carcinoma and hepatitis B virus infection.

This clonotype came up many times. The chain has TRBV6-5 and TRBJ1-6, with D unclear. Trimming removed 2 bases from V and 7 bases from J, with 12 bases in between. Germline V lookup: CDR1 MNHEY, CDR2 SVGAGI. CDR3 length equals 15 residues. The DNA for the CDR3 is TGTGCCAGCAGTTACGGAACCAGAATGAATTCACCCCTCCACTTT. Translation gives CASSYGTRMNSPLHF.

On this clonotype: The CDR3 ends on some other residue instead of the conserved phenylalanine or tryptophan, so this is likely a read error. V is TRBV30 and J is TRBJ2-5, with D tentatively TRBD2 (6 bases). Trimming removed 2 bases from V and 5 bases from J, with 9 bases in between. This CDR3 comprises 12 residues. The germline V gene has CDR1 GTSNPN and CDR2 SVGIG (reference sequence). The CDR3 reads CAWSMGLETQYS. CDR3 bases: TGTGCCTGGAGTATGGGACTGGAGACCCAGTACTCC.

The chain recombines TRBV28 with TRBJ2-5; D gene unclear. The CDR3 consists of 14 residues. The ends were cut back, 7 bases at V and 1 base at J, with 13 bases in the middle. The germline CDR1 and CDR2 sequences are MDHEN and SYDVKM. As DNA, the CDR3 is TGTGCCAGCAAGCCCCGGAGTTTCCAAGAGACCCAGTACTTC. Translated: CASKPRSFQETQYF. Full variable domain (rest looked up from reference TRBV28 and TRBJ2-5): DVKVTQSSRYLVKRTGEKVFLECVQDMDHENMFWYRQDPGLGLRLIYFSYDVKMKEKGDIPEGYSVSREKKERFSLILESASTNQTSMYLCASKPRSFQETQYFGPGTRLLVL.

Points on this clonotype: Just one base apart from a much larger clone, this may be a read error. This rearrangement joins TRBV4-1 to TRBJ2-7; TRBD1 matches at 10 bases. This CDR3 contains 14 residues. The V gene's germline CDR1 is MGHRA and CDR2 YSYEKL. The CDR3 coding sequence is TGCGCCAGCAGCCCCGGGACAGGGGCCTACGAGAAGTACTTC. This encodes CASSPGTGAYEKYF.

This clonotype showed up just a few times. The rearrangement joins TRBV6-2 or TRBV6-3 to TRBJ2-1; D remains ambiguous. This CDR3 comprises 11 residues. From germline, CDR1 is MNHEY and CDR2 SVGEGT. V lost 5 bases, J lost 6 bases, and 5 bases lay in between. DNA for the CDR3: TGTGCCAGCAGTCATTTCAATGAGCAGTTCTTC. Amino acid sequence: CASSHFNEQFF.

The table lists this clonotype with a few counts. One junction end does not reproduce the germline sequence, and a read error may be involved. The chain recombines TRBV6-9 with TRBJ2-1; 12 nucleotides line up with TRBD2. The germline gives CDR1 MNHGY, CDR2 SVAAGI. This CDR3 spans 18 amino acids. DNA for the CDR3: TGTGCCAGCAGTCTTTTACCTCCGGGACTAGCGGGCCTGGGGGAGCAGCTCTTC. Protein sequence: CASSLLPPGLAGLGEQLF.

This clonotype was counted ten times or more. This chain's CDR3 is CASSLTVMETQYF. The CDR3 DNA reads as TGTGCCAGCAGTCTGACTGTAATGGAGACCCAGTACTTC. The V gene is TRBV6-6, the J gene TRBJ2-5; no clear D gene. Germline V CDR1 and CDR2: MNHNY, SVGAGI (reference sequence). The V end lost 5 bases, the J end lost 5 bases, and 12 bases lay between the germline ends. This CDR3 comprises 13 residues.

The V gene is TRBV11-2, the J gene TRBJ2-1; the D is unclear. This CDR3 is built from 14 residues. Germline CDR1 and CDR2: SGHAT and FQNNGV. Trimming stripped 8 bases from V and 5 bases from J, with 16 bases between. The CDR3 bases are TGTGCCAGCGGCCTGGGGATGGAACACAATGAGCAGTTCTTC. It yields the protein CASGLGMEHNEQFF.

This clonotype appeared once. The chain uses TRBV7-2 and TRBJ2-7, with D perhaps TRBD1 (6 bases). Per the germline V gene, CDR1 is SGHTA and CDR2 is FQGNSA. Trimming took 4 bases from V and 6 from J, leaving 13 bases between them. CDR3 size: 13 residues. The chain's CDR3 is CASSWDTNREQYF. DNA of the CDR3: TGTGCCAGCAGCTGGGACACGAATCGCGAGCAGTACTTC.

V usage is TRBV11-2 and J usage is TRBJ2-1; 11 nucleotides match TRBD2. Germline values: CDR1 SGHAT, CDR2 FQNNGV. The CDR3 covers 15 residues. The J segment lost 9 bases and the V segment lost 2 bases, leaving 6 bases of the junction unmatched. CDR3 nucleotide sequence: TGTGCCAGCAGCTTAAGACTAGCGGGACATTGTGAGCAGTTCTTC. Its translation: CASSLRLAGHCEQFF.

A remark on this clonotype: A much larger clone is a single base away; this may be a read error. The chain combines TRBV29-1 with TRBJ2-7, with D perhaps assigned TRBD1 or TRBD2 (5 bases each). Germline CDR1 reads SQVTM; CDR2 reads ANQGSEA. Trimming removed 8 bases from V and 2 bases from J, with 19 bases in between. The CDR3 sequence is 14 residues long. This CDR3 is CSIGSKRGAYEQYF. Written as DNA, the CDR3 is TGCAGCATTGGGTCTAAACGGGGCGCCTACGAGCAGTACTTC.

The chain has TRBV4-3 and TRBJ2-3; 7 bases line up with TRBD2. The ends lost 3 bases at V and 4 bases at J; junction bases unmatched: 10. Germline loops: CDR1 LGHNA, CDR2 YSLEER. This CDR3 is 16 amino acids long. CDR3 DNA sequence: TGCGCCAGCAGCCAGACGGACCTAGCGGACGCAGATACGCAGTATTTT. Its translation is CASSQTDLADADTQYF.

This clonotype was seen at least ten times. CDR3 in amino acids: CASSIYGTDKNIQYF. In DNA form, the CDR3 reads TGTGCCAGCAGCATCTACGGGACAGACAAAAACATTCAGTACTTC. This chain uses TRBV11-2 with TRBJ2-4, with TRBD1 identical over 7 bases. V shed 5 bases and J 3 bases; nucleotides not matched to a gene: 7. The CDR3 consists of 15 residues. Germline CDR1 is SGHAT and CDR2 is FQNNGV.

This clonotype was observed a few times. The V gene is TRBV4-1, the J gene TRBJ2-5; tentatively, D is TRBD1 or TRBD2 (5 bases each). CDR1 and CDR2 (germline): MGHRA, YSYEKL. This CDR3 spans 15 amino acids. Trimming took 0 bases from V and 3 from J, leaving 11 bases between them. Here the CDR3 reads CASSQDGTYKETQYF. CDR3 nucleotide sequence: TGCGCCAGCAGCCAAGACGGGACGTACAAAGAGACCCAGTACTTC.

This clonotype was found a few times. The chain couples TRBV18 to TRBJ2-1; tentative D call: TRBD2 (6 bases). Germline CDR1 and CDR2: KGHSH and LQKENI. Trimming removed 4 bases from V and 6 bases from J, with 10 bases in between. The CDR3 covers 13 residues. In DNA, the CDR3 is TGTGCCAGCTCACGAGAGACTAGCAATGAGCAGTTCTTC. It yields the protein CASSRETSNEQFF.

Remarks on this clonotype: With a much larger clone just one base away, this may be a read error. The chain joins TRBV10-3 to TRBJ2-1; 7 positions agree with TRBD1. Germline V lookup: CDR1 ENHRY, CDR2 SYGVKD. The junction had 8 bases not matched to a gene; V was cut back by 3 bases and J by 6 bases. CDR3 size: 15 residues. This CDR3 is CAISESDRRTNEQFF. CDR3 DNA sequence: TGTGCCATCAGTGAATCGGACAGGCGAACCAATGAGCAGTTCTTC.

Comments on this clonotype: No conserved phenylalanine or tryptophan ends this CDR3, so it is likely a read error. CDR3 residues: CSVAEGLADSSYEQYL. The CDR3 DNA is TGCAGCGTCGCGGAGGGACTAGCGGATAGCTCCTATGAGCAGTACTTG. The V gene is TRBV29-1, the J gene TRBJ2-7, with 11 bases lining up with TRBD2. This CDR3 contains 16 residues. Germline V lookup: CDR1 SQVTM, CDR2 ANQGSEA.

Turning to this clonotype: A read error may produce the germline difference seen at one junction end. V gene TRBV5-5 combines with J gene TRBJ2-5; the match to TRBD2 covers 7 bases. The length of the CDR3 is 15 residues. Germline assignment: CDR1 SGHKS and CDR2 YYEKEE (reference sequence). The CDR3 loop is CASSLKRAQSGTQCF. CDR3 bases: TGTGCCAGCAGCTTGAAGAGGGCCCAAAGCGGGACTCAGTGCTTC.

As to this clonotype: At one end the junction does not follow the germline gene, possibly because of a read error. The chain is built from TRBV29-1 and TRBJ2-3; weak D call: TRBD2 (5 bases). Per germline, CDR1 SQVTM and CDR2 ANQGSEA. The CDR3 is 15 amino acids. CDR3 region: CSVAPSGSSIDTQYF. CDR3 sequence (DNA): TGCAGCGTGGCACCTAGTGGGAGTAGCATAGATACGCAGTATTTT.

A remark on this clonotype: A much larger clone lies a single base off, so this may be a read error. The J gene is TRBJ2-4, the V gene TRBV6-2 or TRBV6-3, with D hard to call. This CDR3 region has 15 residues. Germline lookup yields CDR1 MNHEY and CDR2 SVGEGT. Trimming took 2 bases from V and 7 from J, leaving 15 bases between them. The CDR3 here is CASSYRQVLMNIQYF. In DNA, the CDR3 is TGTGCCAGCAGTTACCGGCAGGTGTTGATGAACATTCAGTACTTC.

The V and J genes are TRBV12-3 or TRBV12-4 and TRBJ2-1; D is unresolved. The CDR3 runs 13 residues. The CDR3 sequence is CVNGVLSYNEQFF. The CDR3 DNA sequence: TGTGTCAACGGTGTCCTCTCCTACAATGAGCAGTTCTTC.

With regard to this clonotype: This may be a read error, as it is one base from a much larger clone. CDR3 region: CASNQGLLAGETQYF. The CDR3 DNA sequence: TGCGCCAGCAACCAAGGACTTCTAGCGGGAGAGACCCAGTACTTC. The chain recombines TRBV4-2 with TRBJ2-5; 8 nucleotides agree with TRBD2. Germline V lookup: CDR1 LGHNA, CDR2 YNFKEQ. This CDR3 region has 15 residues.

The table lists this clonotype with a few counts. The CDR3 nucleotides are TGTGCCAGCAGCTTGAATTGGGGAGAGATTCGGACCGGGGAGCTGTTTTTT. Translation: CASSLNWGEIRTGELFF. This chain connects TRBV5-6 to TRBJ2-2; tentatively, D is TRBD2 (5 bases). The ends were cut back, 1 base at V and 5 bases at J, with 18 bases in the middle. This CDR3 comprises 17 residues. Germline V gives CDR1 SGHDT, CDR2 YYEEEE.

This rearrangement joins TRBV12-3 or TRBV12-4 to TRBJ2-2, with 15 nucleotides matching TRBD2. Germline trimming cut 5 bases from V and 9 bases from J; bases unmatched to any gene: 13. The CDR3 is 18 residues long. The CDR3 sequence is CASSPLLGLAGGGRELFF. CDR3 bases: TGTGCCAGCAGTCCCCTCTTGGGACTAGCGGGAGGTGGCAGGGAGCTGTTTTTT.

As for this clonotype: A much larger clonotype is one base distant, so this may be a read error. V gene TRBV10-3 combines with J gene TRBJ2-3, with 7 bases that match TRBD2. Trimming took 6 bases from V and 5 from J; bases not matched to a gene: 5. The CDR3 totals 13 residues. Germline CDR1 ENHRY, CDR2 SYGVKD. The CDR3 region is CAIRPGRIDTQYF. DNA for the CDR3: TGTGCCATCAGGCCCGGGAGGATAGATACGCAGTATTTT.

Many counts were recorded for this clonotype. The rearrangement joins TRBV6-2 or TRBV6-3 to TRBJ2-1, with D perhaps matching TRBD2 (5 bases). Trimming removed 2 bases at V and 3 bases at J, with 8 bases between. The CDR3 is 14 residues long. The V gene's germline CDR1 is MNHEY and CDR2 SVGEGT. CDR3 protein: CASSYRLIYNEQFF. CDR3 bases: TGTGCCAGCAGTTACAGACTAATCTACAATGAGCAGTTCTTC.

This clonotype was observed many times. V and J are TRBV10-3 and TRBJ2-7; D is possibly TRBD1 (6 bases). From germline, CDR1 is ENHRY and CDR2 SYGVKD. V was trimmed by 6 bases and J by 2 bases, leaving 17 bases between them. CDR3 length: 15 amino acids. The CDR3 DNA sequence: TGTGCCATCAGAACCACCGGGACATCCGCCTACGAGCAGTACTTC. Translation gives CAIRTTGTSAYEQYF.

Concerning this clonotype itself: This may arise from a read error, as a much more abundant clone is one base away. The chain is built from TRBV6-5 and TRBJ1-3; D perhaps matches TRBD1 (5 bases). This CDR3 is 13 amino acids long. Germline loops: CDR1 MNHEY, CDR2 SVGAGI. CDR3: CTSSYSTGDTIYF. The CDR3 nucleotides read TGTACCAGCAGTTACTCGACGGGGGACACCATATATTTT.